A selection of T cell receptor beta chains follows, all from one sample in a study of follicular helper T cells after annual influenza vaccination. Clones were read by immunoSEQ multiplex PCR, and TCRdb kept only the in-frame ones, dropping some. This table holds about 10,000 clones, around 86% found once. Sequencing used CXCR5- memory CD4+ T cells sorted from blood, obtained 7 days after influenza vaccination. Every receptor here comes from an adult who received the influenza vaccine. Both conserved end residues are part of each CDR3. A D gene is named only where the DNA matches it firmly. A clone size is listed for some rows: how often the clone was seen (once, few, many), or a class if it is expanded.

v_call	d_call	clone_size	j_call	cdr3_aa	cdr3_nt
TRBV5-1	.	.	TRBJ2-7	CASSLPGTSRYEQYF	TGCGCCAGCAGCCTTCCGGGCACCAGCAGGTACGAGCAGTACTTC
TRBV30	.	.	TRBJ2-7	CAWSVNIEQYF	TGTGCCTGGAGTGTAAACATCGAGCAGTACTTC
TRBV27	TRBD1	.	TRBJ1-1	CASRSGQGFGMNTEAFF	TGTGCCAGCAGATCGGGACAGGGTTTTGGTATGAACACTGAAGCTTTCTTT
TRBV11-2	.	.	TRBJ2-1	CASSLDGRRQFF	TGTGCCAGCAGCTTAGACGGGCGGAGGCAGTTCTTC
TRBV19	.	.	TRBJ2-7	CASSTRGSGWTYEQYF	TGTGCCAGTAGTACTCGGGGCTCTGGTTGGACGTACGAGCAGTACTTC
TRBV6-6	TRBD2	.	TRBJ2-1	CASSYTLAGGYNEQFF	TGTGCCAGCAGTTACACACTAGCGGGGGGGTACAATGAGCAGTTCTTC
TRBV4-1	TRBD2	.	TRBJ2-1	CASSQPWASGRGYNEQFF	TGCGCCAGCAGCCAACCTTGGGCTAGCGGGAGGGGGTACAATGAGCAGTTCTTC
TRBV5-1	.	.	TRBJ1-4	CASSFQGAEKLFF	TGCGCCAGCAGCTTCCAGGGTGCGGAAAAACTGTTTTTT
TRBV29-1	.	.	TRBJ2-3	CSAAPIGTDTQYF	TGCAGCGCTGCGCCCATCGGCACAGATACGCAGTATTTT
TRBV5-1	.	.	TRBJ1-5	CASSLDGGGQPQHF	TGCGCCAGCAGCTTGGATGGGGGCGGACAGCCCCAGCATTTT
TRBV29-1	TRBD2	.	TRBJ2-7	CSVVGEGWGEQYF	TGCAGCGTTGTCGGGGAGGGATGGGGCGAGCAGTACTTC
TRBV28	.	.	TRBJ2-7	CASSSWKGGSYEQYF	TGTGCCAGCAGCTCCTGGAAGGGGGGCTCCTACGAGCAGTACTTC
TRBV2	.	.	TRBJ2-5	CASSAYGGGGYQETQYF	TGTGCCAGCAGTGCCTACGGGGGAGGGGGATACCAAGAGACCCAGTACTTC
TRBV19	.	.	TRBJ2-2	CASSTLLRGNTGELFF	TGTGCCAGTAGTACCCTTCTTCGGGGGAACACCGGGGAGCTGTTTTTT
TRBV7-9	.	.	TRBJ2-2	CASSLVDTGELFF	TGTGCCAGCAGCTTAGTTGACACCGGGGAGCTGTTTTTT
TRBV6-6	TRBD1	.	TRBJ1-4	CASRNRGSNEKLFF	TGTGCCAGCAGAAACAGGGGTTCTAATGAAAAACTGTTTTTT
TRBV29-1	TRBD2	.	TRBJ2-3	CSVPTSGSWHTQYF	TGCAGCGTCCCGACTAGCGGGAGTTGGCATACGCAGTATTTT
TRBV7-9	.	.	TRBJ1-3	CASSLTAGGAGGNTIYF	TGTGCCAGCAGCTTAACCGCGGGAGGGGCAGGAGGAAACACCATATATTTT
TRBV7-2	TRBD2	once	TRBJ2-5	CASSFPSTSGGQETQYF	TGTGCCAGCAGTTTTCCGTCGACTAGCGGGGGCCAAGAGACCCAGTACTTC
TRBV2	.	.	TRBJ2-1	CASSRTVSSYNEQFF	TGTGCCAGCAGCCGGACGGTGAGCTCCTACAATGAGCAGTTCTTC
TRBV7-9	.	.	TRBJ2-5	CASSLTVNQETQYF	TGTGCCAGCAGCTTAACCGTTAACCAAGAGACCCAGTACTTC
TRBV28	.	.	TRBJ1-5	CASRSGNQPQHF	TGTGCCAGCAGAAGCGGAAATCAGCCCCAGCATTTT
TRBV5-1	.	once	TRBJ2-5	CASSSQGIGLGETQYF	TGCGCCAGCAGCTCCCAGGGAATTGGTCTTGGAGAGACCCAGTACTTC
TRBV6-1	TRBD2	.	TRBJ2-7	CASSVREGEYEQYF	TGTGCCAGCAGTGTCCGGGAGGGGGAATACGAGCAGTACTTC
TRBV28	TRBD1	.	TRBJ2-5	CASSAPGQGEETQYF	TGTGCCAGCAGTGCACCGGGACAGGGCGAGGAGACCCAGTACTTC
TRBV5-4	.	.	TRBJ2-1	CASSHSRYNEQFF	TGTGCCAGCAGCCATTCACGTTACAATGAGCAGTTCTTC
TRBV7-8	TRBD2	.	TRBJ2-1	CASSPRLADYNEQFF	TGTGCCAGCAGCCCCAGACTAGCGGACTACAATGAGCAGTTCTTC
TRBV13	.	.	TRBJ2-7	CASSLAGSSYEQYF	TGTGCCAGCAGCTTAGCGGGGAGCTCCTACGAGCAGTACTTC
TRBV19	.	.	TRBJ1-1	CASSMRGSEAFF	TGTGCCAGTAGTATGCGGGGTTCTGAAGCTTTCTTT
TRBV6-5	.	.	TRBJ2-7	CASSYSPGRGEQYF	TGTGCCAGCAGTTACTCCCCGGGTAGGGGCGAGCAGTACTTC
TRBV29-1	TRBD2	.	TRBJ2-1	CSVRRTGGDNEQFF	TGCAGCGTTCGCAGAACGGGGGGGGACAATGAGCAGTTCTTC
TRBV6-1	.	.	TRBJ1-1	CASSEYVMNTEAFF	TGTGCCAGCAGTGAATACGTTATGAACACTGAAGCTTTCTTT
TRBV5-1	.	.	TRBJ2-1	CASSLVGGGAWEQFF	TGCGCCAGCAGCTTGGTGGGTGGTGGCGCATGGGAGCAGTTCTTC
TRBV28	.	.	TRBJ2-2	CASSLNTGELFF	TGTGCCAGCAGTTTAAACACCGGGGAGCTGTTTTTT
TRBV9	TRBD1	.	TRBJ2-7	CASSPRTGQTYEQYF	TGTGCCAGCAGCCCCAGAACGGGACAGACCTACGAGCAGTACTTC
TRBV4-1	TRBD2	.	TRBJ2-3	CASSQDGSSGSPTDTQYF	TGCGCCAGCAGCCAAGATGGCAGTAGCGGGAGCCCCACAGATACGCAGTATTTT
TRBV10-3	TRBD2	.	TRBJ2-1	CAISESSWGGSSYNEQFF	TGTGCCATCAGTGAGTCGTCATGGGGGGGTAGCTCCTACAATGAGCAGTTCTTC
TRBV29-1	TRBD1	once	TRBJ1-1	CSALTGGRNEAFF	TGCAGCGCCCTGACAGGGGGGCGGAATGAAGCTTTCTTT
TRBV7-9	.	.	TRBJ1-4	CASSLVTGVSANEKLFF	TGTGCCAGCAGCTTAGTAACAGGAGTTTCAGCTAATGAAAAACTGTTTTTT
TRBV9	.	.	TRBJ2-5	CASSRRQGGRETQYF	TGTGCCAGCAGCCGCCGGCAGGGGGGTAGAGAGACCCAGTACTTC
TRBV19	.	.	TRBJ1-2	CASNSPRGREYGYTF	TGTGCCAGTAACTCCCCGCGAGGCAGGGAGTATGGCTACACCTTC
TRBV6-5	TRBD1	.	TRBJ1-5	CASSLTGGRQPQHF	TGTGCCAGCAGCCTTACAGGGGGCAGGCAGCCCCAGCATTTT
TRBV5-1	TRBD2	.	TRBJ2-1	CASSLGGAGTSGINEQFF	TGCGCCAGCAGCTTGGGAGGGGCCGGGACTAGCGGGATCAATGAGCAGTTCTTC
TRBV19	TRBD1	.	TRBJ1-1	CASSIDWQGVEAFF	TGTGCCAGTAGTATAGATTGGCAGGGGGTTGAAGCTTTCTTT
TRBV5-1	.	.	TRBJ2-2	CASSLAGDAGELFF	TGCGCCAGCAGCTTGGCGGGGGATGCCGGGGAGCTGTTTTTT
TRBV10-3	.	.	TRBJ2-6	CAISDSRTGANVLTF	TGTGCCATCAGTGATTCTCGGACCGGGGCCAACGTCCTGACTTTC
TRBV6-6	.	once	TRBJ2-2	CASSFGTGTGELFF	TGTGCCAGCAGTTTTGGGACGGGCACCGGGGAGCTGTTTTTT
TRBV2	TRBD1	few	TRBJ2-7	CASSLGQGSREQYF	TGTGCCAGCAGTTTGGGACAGGGCTCTCGGGAGCAGTACTTC
TRBV6-1	.	few	TRBJ1-5	CASRGADSFNQPQHF	TGTGCCAGCAGGGGCGCCGACAGTTTCAATCAGCCCCAGCATTTT
TRBV20-1	.	.	TRBJ2-3	CSALITDTQYF	TGCAGTGCTTTGATCACAGATACGCAGTATTTT
TRBV18	TRBD2	.	TRBJ2-7	CASSPAGVAYEQYF	TGTGCCAGCTCACCAGCGGGAGTCGCCTACGAGCAGTACTTC
TRBV11-2	.	once	TRBJ1-1	CASSSPGQGNTEAFF	TGTGCCAGCAGCTCCCCCGGTCAGGGCAACACTGAAGCTTTCTTT
TRBV5-1	.	.	TRBJ2-5	CASSVGQNRQETQYF	TGCGCCAGCAGCGTTGGACAGAACCGTCAAGAGACCCAGTACTTC
TRBV5-6	TRBD1	.	TRBJ1-5	CASSFTTGVSSNQPQHF	TGTGCCAGCAGCTTTACTACAGGGGTTTCTAGCAATCAGCCCCAGCATTTT
TRBV20-1	.	.	TRBJ2-5	CSAREETQYF	TGCAGTGCTAGGGAAGAGACCCAGTACTTC
TRBV5-1	.	few	TRBJ1-6	CASSQGLSYNSPLHF	TGCGCCAGCAGCCAGGGGCTCTCCTATAATTCACCCCTCCACTTT
TRBV7-9	.	.	TRBJ1-1	CASSFTFGGGGTEAFF	TGTGCCAGCAGCTTTACCTTCGGGGGAGGAGGCACTGAAGCTTTCTTT
TRBV11-2	TRBD1	.	TRBJ2-7	CASSLGGQGTYEQYF	TGTGCCAGCAGCTTAGGGGGACAGGGCACCTACGAGCAGTACTTC
TRBV4-2	.	.	TRBJ1-1	CASSQDRYRVGTEAFF	TGTGCCAGCAGCCAAGATAGATACAGGGTGGGCACTGAAGCTTTCTTT